This TCR beta chain is drawn from a study of T cell responses to AZD1222 COVID-19 vaccine. Study conclusions and caveats: At baseline, seropositivity was found in only six AZD1222 recipients. Spike was spanned by vaccine-associated CD4 TCRs, which were dominant at 160-218 and 743-854. A reported finding is that nearly half of spike-specific TCRs target unmutated variant regions. Repertoire sampling was restricted to post-peak T cell response timepoints.

The CDR3 is 13 amino acids. Trimming took 0 bases from V and 7 from J, leaving 7 bases between them. Germline V gene sequence: CDR1 LGHDT, CDR2 YNNKEL (reference sequence). This clone was seen a single time. Its target is not known. The method was immunoSEQ multiplex PCR; TCRdb's version includes in-frame clones alone and lacks a portion of them. The sample consists of approximately 200,000 clones, roughly 92% of them appearing once. The sample here was peripheral blood, taken 28 days after the second AZD1222 dose. The chain is built from TRBV3-1 (or the pseudogene TRBV3-2) and TRBJ1-5; D call uncertain. This sequence originates from an adult who received the AZD1222 COVID-19 vaccine. The DNA for the CDR3 is TGTGCCAGCAGCCAAGATCAGGTCCAGCCCCAGCATTTT. Amino acids: CASSQDQVQPQHF.